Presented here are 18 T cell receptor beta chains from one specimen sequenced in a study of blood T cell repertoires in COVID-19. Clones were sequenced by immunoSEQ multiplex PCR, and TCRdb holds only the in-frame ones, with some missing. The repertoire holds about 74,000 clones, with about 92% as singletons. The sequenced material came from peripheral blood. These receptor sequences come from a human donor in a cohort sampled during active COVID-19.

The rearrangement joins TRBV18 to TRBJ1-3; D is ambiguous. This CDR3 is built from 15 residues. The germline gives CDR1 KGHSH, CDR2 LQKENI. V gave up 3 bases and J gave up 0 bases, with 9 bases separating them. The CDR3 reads CASSPSGNSGNTIYF. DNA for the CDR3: TGTGCCAGCTCACCCTCGGGAAACTCTGGAAACACCATATATTTT.

Here the CDR3 reads CASSQSLASSYNEQFF. CDR3 DNA sequence: TGTGCCAGCAGTCAAAGTTTAGCGAGCTCCTACAATGAGCAGTTCTTC. This chain connects TRBV3-1 (or the pseudogene TRBV3-2) to TRBJ2-1; weak D call: TRBD2 (5 bases). There are 16 residues in the CDR3. The germline V gene has CDR1 LGHDT and CDR2 YNNKEL (reference sequence). With 6 bases removed from V and 0 bases from J, the gap between germline ends came to 15 bases.

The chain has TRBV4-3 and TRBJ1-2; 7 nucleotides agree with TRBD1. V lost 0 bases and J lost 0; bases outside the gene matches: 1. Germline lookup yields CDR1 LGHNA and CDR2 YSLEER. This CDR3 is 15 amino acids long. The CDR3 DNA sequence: TGCGCCAGCAGCCAAGACGACAGGGCTAACTATGGCTACACCTTC. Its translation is CASSQDDRANYGYTF.

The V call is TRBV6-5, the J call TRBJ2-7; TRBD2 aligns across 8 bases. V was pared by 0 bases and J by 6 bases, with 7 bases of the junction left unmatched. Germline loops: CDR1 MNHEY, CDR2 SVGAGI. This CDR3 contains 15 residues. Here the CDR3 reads CASSYSSGLDAEQYF. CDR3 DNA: TGTGCCAGCAGTTACTCTTCGGGACTAGATGCCGAGCAGTACTTC.

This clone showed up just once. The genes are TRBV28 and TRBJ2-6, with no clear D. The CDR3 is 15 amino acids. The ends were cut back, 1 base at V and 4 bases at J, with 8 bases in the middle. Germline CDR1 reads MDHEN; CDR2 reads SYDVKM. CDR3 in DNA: TGTGCCAGCAGTTTATCCAGTTGGGGGGCCAACGTCCTGACTTTC. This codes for CASSLSSWGANVLTF.

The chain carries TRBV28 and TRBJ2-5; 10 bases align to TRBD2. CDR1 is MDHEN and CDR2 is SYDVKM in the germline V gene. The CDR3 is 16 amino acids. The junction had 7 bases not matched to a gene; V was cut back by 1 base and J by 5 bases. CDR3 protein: CASSLSSGRAPETQYF. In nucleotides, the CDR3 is TGTGCCAGCAGTTTATCGAGCGGGAGGGCCCCCGAGACCCAGTACTTC.

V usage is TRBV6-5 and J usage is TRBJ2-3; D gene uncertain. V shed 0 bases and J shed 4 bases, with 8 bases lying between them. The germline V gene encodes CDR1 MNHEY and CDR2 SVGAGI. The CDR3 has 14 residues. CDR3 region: CASSYSGPSDTQYF. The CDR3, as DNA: TGTGCCAGCAGTTACTCTGGCCCGTCAGATACGCAGTATTTT.

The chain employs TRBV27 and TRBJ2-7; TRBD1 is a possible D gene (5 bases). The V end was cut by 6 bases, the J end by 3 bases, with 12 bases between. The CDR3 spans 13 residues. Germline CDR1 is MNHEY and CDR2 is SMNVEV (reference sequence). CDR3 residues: CASSISGNYEQYF. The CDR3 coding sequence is TGTGCCAGCAGCATCTCAGGGAACTACGAGCAGTACTTC.

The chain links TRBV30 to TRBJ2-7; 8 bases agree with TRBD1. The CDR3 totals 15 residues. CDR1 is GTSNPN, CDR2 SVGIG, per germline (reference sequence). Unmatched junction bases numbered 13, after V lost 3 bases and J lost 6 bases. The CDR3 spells CAWRGPGTGLGEQYF. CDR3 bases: TGTGCCTGGAGAGGACCAGGGACAGGACTGGGCGAGCAGTACTTC.

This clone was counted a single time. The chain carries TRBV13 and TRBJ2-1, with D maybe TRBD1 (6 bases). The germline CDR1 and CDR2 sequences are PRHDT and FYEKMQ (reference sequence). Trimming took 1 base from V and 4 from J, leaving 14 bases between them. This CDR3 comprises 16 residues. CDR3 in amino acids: CASSLERGTTYNEQFF. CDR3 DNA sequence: TGTGCCAGCAGCTTAGAAAGGGGGACGACTTACAATGAGCAGTTCTTC.

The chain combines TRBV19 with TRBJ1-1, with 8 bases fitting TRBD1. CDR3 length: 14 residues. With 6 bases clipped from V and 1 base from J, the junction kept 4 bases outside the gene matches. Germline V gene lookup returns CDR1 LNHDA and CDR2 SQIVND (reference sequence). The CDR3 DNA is TGTGCCAGTAGCACAGGGGGGTCGAACACTGAAGCTTTCTTT. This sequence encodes CASSTGGSNTEAFF. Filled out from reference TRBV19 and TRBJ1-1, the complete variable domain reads DGGITQSPKYLFRKEGQNVTLSCEQNLNHDAMYWYRQDPGQGLRLIYYSQIVNDFQKGDIAEGYSVSREKKESFPLTVTSAQKNPTAFYLCASSTGGSNTEAFFGQGTRLTVV.

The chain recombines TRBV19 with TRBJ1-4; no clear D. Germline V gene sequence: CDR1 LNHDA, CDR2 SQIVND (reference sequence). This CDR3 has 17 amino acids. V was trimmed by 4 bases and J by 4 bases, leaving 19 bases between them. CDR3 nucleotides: TGTGCCAGTAGTAGGACTACGAACTCTATTCTTAATGAAAAACTGTTTTTT. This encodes CASSRTTNSILNEKLFF.

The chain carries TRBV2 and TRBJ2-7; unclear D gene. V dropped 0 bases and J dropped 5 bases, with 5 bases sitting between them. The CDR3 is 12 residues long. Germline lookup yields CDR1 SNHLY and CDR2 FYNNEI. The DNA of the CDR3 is TGTGCCAGCAGTGAAGCTTGGCACGAGCAGTACTTC. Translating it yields CASSEAWHEQYF. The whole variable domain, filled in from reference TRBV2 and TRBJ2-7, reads EPEVTQTPSHQVTQMGQEVILRCVPISNHLYFYWYRQILGQKVEFLVSFYNNEISEKSEIFDDQFSVERPDGSNFTLKIRSTKLEDSAMYFCASSEAWHEQYFGPGTRLTVT.

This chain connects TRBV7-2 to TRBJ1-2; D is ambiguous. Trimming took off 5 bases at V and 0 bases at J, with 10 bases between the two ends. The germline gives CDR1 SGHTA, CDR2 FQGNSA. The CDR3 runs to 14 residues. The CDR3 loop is CASSPRVSNYGYTF. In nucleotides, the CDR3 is TGTGCCAGCAGCCCCCGAGTATCTAACTATGGCTACACCTTC.

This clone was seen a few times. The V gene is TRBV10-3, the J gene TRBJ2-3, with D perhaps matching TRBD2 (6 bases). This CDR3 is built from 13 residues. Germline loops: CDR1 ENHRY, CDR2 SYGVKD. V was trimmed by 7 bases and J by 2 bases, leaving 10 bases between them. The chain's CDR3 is CAINRDFTDTQYF. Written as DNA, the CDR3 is TGTGCCATCAACCGGGACTTCACAGATACGCAGTATTTT.

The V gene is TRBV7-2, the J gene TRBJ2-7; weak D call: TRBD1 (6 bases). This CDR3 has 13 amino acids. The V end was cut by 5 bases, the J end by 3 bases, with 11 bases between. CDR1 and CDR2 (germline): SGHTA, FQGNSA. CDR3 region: CASSPTGFYEQYF. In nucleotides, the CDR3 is TGTGCCAGCAGCCCGACAGGCTTCTACGAGCAGTACTTC.

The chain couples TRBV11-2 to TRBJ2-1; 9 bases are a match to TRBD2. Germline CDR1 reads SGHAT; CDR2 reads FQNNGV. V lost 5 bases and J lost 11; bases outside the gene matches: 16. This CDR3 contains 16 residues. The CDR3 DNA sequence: TGTGCCAGCAGCCCGAACCTTAGCGGGAGCGGCGATAAGCAGTTCTTC. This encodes CASSPNLSGSGDKQFF.

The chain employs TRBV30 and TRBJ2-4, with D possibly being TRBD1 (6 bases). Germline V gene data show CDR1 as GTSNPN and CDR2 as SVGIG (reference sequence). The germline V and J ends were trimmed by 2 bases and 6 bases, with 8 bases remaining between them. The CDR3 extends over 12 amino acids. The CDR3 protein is CAWSQGRNIQYF. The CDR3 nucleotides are TGTGCCTGGAGTCAGGGGAGAAACATTCAGTACTTC.